The T cell receptor (beta chain) under discussion was sequenced for a study of T cells in Graves' hyperthyroidism and ophthalmopathy. Study at large: At the time of initial diagnosis and before any treatment, peripheral blood was collected.

Authors of the study amplified TCR beta CDR3 regions from RNA transcripts. HTBI primers were used for first-round RT-PCR of the TCR CDR3. One entry per CDR3 protein, called by TCRdb with MiXCR from the multiplex PCR reads. The sample holds about 840,000 distinct CDR3 sequences, approximately 40% seen once. The CDR3 contains 14 residues. The germline CDR1 and CDR2 sequences are SGHTS and YDEGEE. Deletions cut 3 bases from V and 5 bases from J, with 14 bases between. Exclusion of a patient resulted from uncontrolled infection, other autoimmune disease, pregnancy or lactation. The diagnoses drew upon clinical symptoms, serum thyroxine and TRAb, thyroid ultrasound and orbital computed tomography. A roughly 9.3 ml volume of fresh peripheral blood provided the PBMCs.

Material: blood. This clonotype was obtained from a man aged 18 to 35 with Graves' hyperthyroidism. The chain uses TRBV5-8 and TRBJ1-1; perhaps TRBD1 as D (6 bases). The CDR3 bases are TGTGCCAGCAGCTCCTCCGACAGGTGGACTGAAGCTTTCTTT. Translated: CASSSSDRWTEAFF. Drawing the rest from reference TRBV5-8 and TRBJ1-1, the complete variable domain is EAGVTQSPTHLIKTRGQQATLRCSPISGHTSVYWYQQALGLGLQFLLWYDEGEERNRGNFPPRFSGRQFPNYSSELNVNALELEDSALYLCASSSSDRWTEAFFGQGTRLTVV.